These T cell receptor beta chains were read from a single sample in a study of CD8 T cells in Susac syndrome. TCRdb reprocessed the immunoSEQ multiplex PCR reads with MiXCR, giving one entry per CDR3 protein. Found here are under 550,000 distinct CDR3 sequences, more than 80% of them singletons; the top ten hold 0.09% to 0.15%. Source material: CD8+ T cells from PBMCs. These receptors originate from a human donor with multiple sclerosis. Both conserved end residues are part of each CDR3. The order of the fields is CDR3 length, V gene, D gene, clone size, J gene, CDR3 protein, CDR3 DNA. A D gene is named only where the DNA matches it firmly. Expanded clones are given a class, and other clones once, few, many or no size at all.

>13|TRBV27|.|.|TRBJ1-5
CASGPLGSGPQHF
TGTGCCAGCGGGCCATTGGGTTCGGGGCCCCAGCATTTT
>14|TRBV25-1|TRBD1|.|TRBJ2-7
CASSEWQGAGEQYF
TGTGCCAGCAGTGAATGGCAGGGGGCAGGCGAGCAGTACTTC
>13|TRBV5-1|.|.|TRBJ1-2
CASKAGGHYGYTF
TGCGCCAGCAAGGCAGGTGGGCACTATGGCTACACCTTC
>14|TRBV10-3|.|.|TRBJ2-7
CAVTVGGARNEQYF
TGTGCCGTTACGGTTGGGGGGGCTCGTAACGAGCAGTACTTC
>12|TRBV2|.|.|TRBJ1-1
CASRGISGEAFF
TGTGCCAGCAGGGGAATTAGTGGTGAAGCTTTCTTT
>15|TRBV11-2|.|.|TRBJ2-4
CASSSVGLAKNIQYF
TGTGCCAGCAGCTCCGTGGGACTAGCCAAAAACATTCAGTACTTC
>16|TRBV4-1|.|.|TRBJ1-2
CASSQDQGWVNYGYTF
TGCGCCAGCAGCCAAGATCAGGGCTGGGTTAACTATGGCTACACCTTC
>17|TRBV7-2|TRBD1|.|TRBJ2-1
CASSLGIVGQGGDEQFF
TGTGCCAGCAGCTTAGGAATCGTCGGACAGGGGGGCGATGAGCAGTTCTTC
>14|TRBV6-2/TRBV6-3|.|once|TRBJ2-2
CASSYIGVSGELFF
TGTGCCAGCAGTTATATCGGGGTGAGCGGGGAGCTGTTTTTT
>14|TRBV5-6|.|.|TRBJ2-2
CASSFGSGTGELFF
TGTGCCAGCAGCTTTGGCTCAGGCACTGGGGAGCTGTTTTTT
>11|TRBV6-2/TRBV6-3|.|.|TRBJ2-7
CASSYSGEQYF
TGTGCCAGCAGTTACTCTGGGGAGCAGTACTTC
>18|TRBV25-1|TRBD1|.|TRBJ1-1
CARTDRGRGNRVNTEAFF
TGTGCCAGGACTGACCGCGGCAGGGGGAATCGGGTGAACACTGAAGCTTTCTTT
>14|TRBV12-3/TRBV12-4|.|.|TRBJ1-1
CASSLRPRGHPGAF
TGTGCCAGCAGTTTAAGGCCCAGGGGCCACCCCGGGGCCTTT
>14|TRBV12-3/TRBV12-4|.|few|TRBJ2-7
CASSLGGAGREQYF
TGTGCCAGCAGTTTGGGGGGGGCGGGTCGCGAGCAGTACTTC
>19|TRBV7-8|TRBD2|.|TRBJ2-2
CASSLLGTSGTPNTGELFF
TGTGCCAGCAGCTTACTCGGGACTAGCGGGACGCCGAACACCGGGGAGCTGTTTTTT
>12|TRBV5-4|.|.|TRBJ2-1
CASSLFENEQFF
TGTGCCAGCAGCTTATTCGAGAATGAGCAGTTCTTC
>13|TRBV10-3|.|.|TRBJ2-7
CATLAGDNYEQYF
TGTGCCACTCTAGCCGGAGACAACTACGAGCAGTACTTC
>15|TRBV6-1|.|.|TRBJ1-2
CASSEARGGNYGYTF
TGTGCCAGCAGTGAAGCTAGGGGGGGAAACTATGGCTACACCTTC
>13|TRBV6-4|.|.|TRBJ2-4
CASSQSDRGAQYF
TGTGCCAGCTCGCAATCTGACCGGGGGGCTCAGTACTTC
>14|TRBV30|TRBD1|.|TRBJ1-2
CAWILTGSRYGYTF
TGTGCCTGGATTCTGACAGGGTCCCGATATGGCTACACCTTC
>14|TRBV5-5|.|few|TRBJ1-1
CASSLHTGNTEAFF
TGTGCCAGCAGCTTGCACACAGGGAACACTGAAGCTTTCTTT
>14|TRBV14|.|.|TRBJ1-2
CASSPMGGFYGYTF
TGTGCCAGCAGCCCCATGGGGGGATTCTATGGCTACACCTTC
>14|TRBV25-1|.|.|TRBJ2-7
CASSEWGSSYEQYF
TGTGCCAGCAGTGAATGGGGCAGTTCCTACGAGCAGTACTTC
>14|TRBV5-4|TRBD1|.|TRBJ2-3
CASSFGQGIDTQYF
TGTGCCAGCAGCTTCGGACAGGGAATAGATACGCAGTATTTT
>13|TRBV27|.|.|TRBJ2-3
CASGTQGTDTQYF
TGTGCCAGCGGGACGCAGGGAACAGATACGCAGTATTTT
>13|TRBV30|TRBD1|few|TRBJ2-5
CASRGQGEETQYF
TGTGCCTCCCGTGGACAGGGAGAAGAGACCCAGTACTTC
>15|TRBV12-3/TRBV12-4|.|.|TRBJ1-1
CASSSIGRAGTEAFF
TGTGCCAGCAGTTCCATCGGCAGGGCCGGCACTGAAGCTTTCTTT
>14|TRBV14|TRBD2|.|TRBJ2-1
CASSQDSGRGEQFF
TGTGCCAGCAGCCAAGATAGCGGGAGAGGTGAGCAGTTCTTC
>14|TRBV6-1|TRBD1|.|TRBJ2-7
CASTMGQGAYEQYF
TGTGCCAGCACTATGGGACAGGGGGCCTACGAGCAGTACTTC
>15|TRBV2|.|.|TRBJ2-2
CASSEAYEGTGELFF
TGTGCCAGCAGTGAAGCCTACGAAGGGACCGGGGAGCTGTTTTTT
>12|TRBV10-3|.|.|TRBJ2-7
CAITGQMGEQYF
TGTGCCATCACTGGGCAGATGGGCGAGCAGTACTTC
>14|TRBV4-1|.|.|TRBJ2-5
CASSQEPGAETQYF
TGCGCCAGCAGCCAAGAACCAGGGGCAGAGACCCAGTACTTC
>17|TRBV6-5|.|.|TRBJ2-7
CASSYTKNSGITYEQYF
TGTGCCAGCAGTTACACAAAGAACAGCGGTATCACCTACGAGCAGTACTTC
>14|TRBV19|.|.|TRBJ2-3
CASRKQWGTDTQYF
TGTGCCAGCCGGAAGCAATGGGGAACAGATACGCAGTATTTT
>15|TRBV2|.|.|TRBJ1-2
CASSEYEGINYGYTF
TGTGCCAGCAGTGAGTACGAGGGTATCAACTATGGCTACACCTTC
>17|TRBV7-9|.|.|TRBJ2-3
CASSPPGQLLYTDTQYF
TGTGCCAGCAGCCCCCCCGGACAGCTTCTTTACACAGATACGCAGTATTTT
>15|TRBV5-5|TRBD2|.|TRBJ2-3
CASTKTSVSTDTQYF
TGTGCCAGCACCAAAACTAGCGTCAGCACAGATACGCAGTATTTT
>12|TRBV28|.|.|TRBJ1-1
CASFKSYTEAFF
TGTGCCAGCTTCAAAAGTTACACTGAAGCTTTCTTT
>16|TRBV6-1|.|.|TRBJ2-1
CASSPRTILDYNEQFF
TGTGCCAGCAGCCCCCGGACTATCCTAGACTACAATGAGCAGTTCTTC
>14|TRBV30|TRBD1|.|TRBJ1-2
CAWSATGAGDGYTF
TGTGCCTGGAGCGCCACAGGGGCGGGGGATGGCTACACCTTC
>15|TRBV7-9|TRBD1|.|TRBJ1-4
CASSGPDRGIEKLFF
TGTGCCAGCAGCGGACCGGACAGGGGGATTGAAAAACTGTTTTTT
>11|TRBV27|.|.|TRBJ2-1
CASRRGGEQFF
TGTGCCAGCCGCAGAGGGGGTGAGCAGTTCTTC
>18|TRBV7-8|TRBD1|.|TRBJ2-7
CASSLAATGAELYYEQYF
TGTGCCAGCAGCTTAGCGGCTACAGGGGCAGAGCTATACTACGAGCAGTACTTC